This is a list of T cell receptor beta chains from one sample in a study of CD8+ T cells in alopecia areata. Measured with immunoSEQ multiplex PCR; TCRdb has only the in-frame clones, and not every one. The sample has roughly 220,000 clones, around two fifths seen once. Sequenced here: CD4+ T cells sorted from blood, sampled between weeks 30 and 35, from a patient treated with tofacitinib. These receptors all stem from a human donor with alopecia areata. The CDR3 runs from the conserved cysteine through the conserved F or W. The D gene is left open where the match is weak. Clone size is given for some rows only: seen once, a few or many times, or a class if the clone is expanded.

size	V	J	D	CDR3	DNA
few	TRBV15	TRBJ1-1	NA	CATSRRAGPEAFF	TGTGCCACCAGCCGGCGAGCGGGGCCCGAAGCTTTCTTT
NA	TRBV5-1	TRBJ2-4	NA	CASSLATGSGNIQYF	TGCGCCAGCAGCTTGGCCACGGGATCCGGAAACATTCAGTACTTC
few	TRBV19	TRBJ2-3	NA	CASKREQVTDTQYF	TGTGCCAGTAAACGGGAGCAAGTAACGGATACGCAGTATTTT
NA	TRBV18	TRBJ1-1	NA	CASSRTGTSLGTEAFF	TGTGCCAGCTCACGTACCGGGACCTCCTTAGGCACTGAAGCTTTCTTT
NA	TRBV10-1	TRBJ2-3	NA	CASSESRGGSDTQYF	TGCGCCAGCAGTGAGTCGAGGGGGGGATCAGATACGCAGTATTTT
NA	TRBV19	TRBJ1-1	NA	CASSIGLRGTEAFF	TGTGCCAGTAGTATAGGGCTTCGTGGCACTGAAGCTTTCTTT
NA	TRBV6-5	TRBJ2-1	TRBD1	CASSYSSTGTEEQFF	TGTGCCAGCAGTTACTCCTCCACCGGGACAGAAGAGCAGTTCTTC
NA	TRBV30	TRBJ1-1	NA	CAWSVGLEAFF	TGTGCCTGGAGTGTGGGGCTTGAAGCTTTCTTT
few	TRBV7-9	TRBJ2-7	NA	CASSKQTYEQYF	TGTGCCAGCAGTAAGCAGACCTACGAGCAGTACTTC
NA	TRBV9	TRBJ2-6	TRBD1	CASSPAPTGNSGANVLTF	TGTGCCAGCAGCCCCGCCCCGACAGGGAACTCTGGGGCCAACGTCCTGACTTTC